This passage covers 28 T cell receptor beta chains from one sample sequenced in a study of blood T cell repertoires in COVID-19. Some clones are missing from TCRdb's copy, which holds only in-frame ones; the method was immunoSEQ multiplex PCR. The sample lists 150,000 to 200,000 clones; around nine tenths were seen once. The specimen sequenced was PBMCs or T cells enriched from blood (not recorded which). The receptors shown here come from a young woman who had recovered from COVID-19.

The V and J genes are TRBV3-1 (or the pseudogene TRBV3-2) and TRBJ2-1; 7 positions agree with TRBD1. The CDR3 sequence is 12 residues long. Unmatched junction bases numbered 3, after V lost 4 bases and J lost 9 bases. The germline V gene encodes CDR1 LGHDT and CDR2 YNNKEL (reference sequence). The CDR3 bases are TGTGCCAGCAGCCCTACAGGGGCTGAGCAGTTCTTC. This translates into CASSPTGAEQFF.

The chain employs TRBV28 and TRBJ2-7; 16 nucleotides agree with TRBD2. This CDR3 region has 18 residues. Germline CDR1 and CDR2: MDHEN and SYDVKM. V dropped 6 bases and J dropped 4; count of bases not matched to a gene: 12. CDR3 DNA: TGTGCCAGCAGCCCACTGGGACTAGCGGGAGGGCAGGGTTACGAGCAGTACTTC. Residues: CASSPLGLAGGQGYEQYF.

The chain combines TRBV27 with TRBJ2-2; a possible D gene is TRBD2 (7 bases). Trimming removed 8 bases from V and 13 bases from J, with 17 bases in between. Looked up from germline, CDR1 is MNHEY and CDR2 is SMNVEV (reference sequence). The CDR3 has 12 residues. Written as DNA, the CDR3 is TGTGCCAGCTACGCCGGGGGGCACGGGCTGTTTTTT. This encodes CASYAGGHGLFF.

This sequence joins TRBV19 and TRBJ1-6; D may be TRBD1 (6 bases). The germline V gene encodes CDR1 LNHDA and CDR2 SQIVND (reference sequence). Trimming cost V 5 bases and J 11 bases, with 16 bases left between them. The CDR3 spans 14 residues. Here the CDR3 DNA reads TGTGCCAGTAGTGCACAGGGACAAACGGCACCCCTCCACTTT. This sequence encodes CASSAQGQTAPLHF.

The chain combines TRBV7-2 with TRBJ2-7; D perhaps matches TRBD2 (6 bases). CDR3 length: 15 amino acids. The V end lost 1 base, the J end lost 4 bases, and 14 bases lay between the germline ends. CDR1 is SGHTA, CDR2 FQGNSA, per germline. The CDR3 bases are TGTGCCAGCAGCTTAGATATACGGAGCGGGTACGAGCAGTACTTC. Its translation: CASSLDIRSGYEQYF.

V usage is TRBV15 and J usage is TRBJ1-5; D is uncertain. V was shortened by 1 base and J by 5 bases, with 12 bases between the two germline ends. Germline CDR1 reads LNHNV; CDR2 reads YYDKDF (reference sequence). This CDR3 is built from 15 residues. CDR3 DNA: TGTGCCACCAGCAGAGTCCCAGCACTAGATCAGCCCCAGCATTTT. It yields the protein CATSRVPALDQPQHF.

The chain joins TRBV12-3 or TRBV12-4 to TRBJ1-1; D unclear. The V gene lost 3 bases and the J gene lost 0 bases, with 5 bases spanning the gap. This CDR3 spans 13 amino acids. The CDR3 DNA reads TGTGCCAGCAGTTTTTCGGTGAACACTGAAGCTTTCTTT. It yields the protein CASSFSVNTEAFF.

This clone has only a few counts. J is TRBJ1-5 and V is TRBV28; 8 bases map to TRBD1. Trimming removed 3 bases from V and 3 bases from J; junction bases left unmatched: 7. Germline CDR1 MDHEN, CDR2 SYDVKM. The CDR3 totals 16 residues. The CDR3 DNA reads as TGTGCCAGCAGTTTCAACTCCAGGGGGCACAATCAGCCCCAGCATTTT. This translates into CASSFNSRGHNQPQHF.

This chain connects TRBV6-5 to TRBJ2-3; 7 positions match TRBD2. V lost 7 bases to trimming and J lost 2 bases; unmatched junction nucleotides: 3. Germline CDR1 MNHEY, CDR2 SVGAGI. The CDR3 length is 13 residues. CDR3 in amino acids: CASKGLLTDTQYF. The CDR3 region has the DNA TGTGCCAGCAAGGGACTACTCACAGATACGCAGTATTTT.

The chain has TRBV27 and TRBJ2-7; 11 nucleotides line up with TRBD2. Germline-derived CDR1 and CDR2 are MNHEY and SMNVEV (reference sequence). V was pared by 5 bases and J by 5 bases, with 11 bases of the junction left unmatched. This CDR3 has 16 amino acids. The CDR3, as DNA: TGTGCCAGCAGTGGGGGGGCTAGCGGGAGGTGGGACGAGCAGTACTTC. Its translation: CASSGGASGRWDEQYF.

V gene TRBV5-1 combines with J gene TRBJ1-2; D remains ambiguous. Trimming stripped 0 bases from V and 7 bases from J, with 10 bases between. From germline, CDR1 is SGHRS and CDR2 YFSETQ. CDR3 size: 13 residues. CDR3 DNA sequence: TGCGCCAGCAGCTTGGACGGGAAGGCTGGCTACACCTTC. Protein product: CASSLDGKAGYTF.

V usage is TRBV5-1 and J usage is TRBJ1-4; D gene unclear. Trimming took 1 base from V and 3 from J, leaving 10 bases between them. From germline, CDR1 is SGHRS and CDR2 YFSETQ. CDR3 length equals 15 residues. The CDR3: CASSLRGSSNEKLFF. CDR3 DNA sequence: TGCGCCAGCAGCTTGCGGGGAAGTTCTAATGAAAAACTGTTTTTT.

The gene calls are TRBV11-2 and TRBJ1-1; D remains ambiguous. V was pared by 0 bases and J by 0 bases, with 11 bases between. Germline lookup yields CDR1 SGHAT and CDR2 FQNNGV. This CDR3 has 16 amino acids. CDR3 loop: CASSLDGRAVNTEAFF. DNA of the CDR3: TGTGCCAGCAGCTTAGATGGAAGAGCGGTGAACACTGAAGCTTTCTTT.

The DNA for the CDR3 is TGTGCCAGCAGAAGACAGGGGAGCTCCTACGAGCAGTACTTC. This gives the protein CASRRQGSSYEQYF. This rearrangement joins TRBV27 to TRBJ2-7, with 8 bases aligning to TRBD1. V lost 6 bases to trimming and J lost 0 bases; unmatched junction nucleotides: 4. CDR1 and CDR2 (germline): MNHEY, SMNVEV (reference sequence). The CDR3 runs to 14 residues.

This clone was seen just once. CDR3 in DNA: TGTGCCAGCAGTTTATCGACCTACGGGCAGCCCCAGCATTTT. Translating gives CASSLSTYGQPQHF. The chain has TRBV28 and TRBJ1-5, with D unresolved. The CDR3 spans 14 residues. Trimming pared 1 base from V and 7 bases from J, leaving 11 bases between. CDR1 is MDHEN and CDR2 is SYDVKM in the germline V gene.

This chain connects TRBV6-5 to TRBJ1-1, with 7 bases fitting TRBD1. Germline CDR1 reads MNHEY; CDR2 reads SVGAGI. J was trimmed by 8 bases and V by 6 bases; bases with no gene match: 15. This CDR3 has 15 amino acids. The CDR3 sequence is CASRPDRDRLAEAFF. In DNA form, the CDR3 reads TGTGCCAGCAGGCCCGACCGGGACAGACTCGCAGAAGCTTTCTTT.

This chain connects TRBV7-2 to TRBJ2-1; the match to TRBD2 covers 8 bases. Germline V gives CDR1 SGHTA, CDR2 FQGNSA. V was pared by 2 bases and J by 2 bases, with 5 bases of the junction left unmatched. The CDR3 length is 16 residues. The CDR3 sequence is CASSLSGRPTYNEQFF. DNA for the CDR3: TGTGCCAGCAGCTTAAGCGGGAGACCTACCTACAATGAGCAGTTCTTC.

The J gene is TRBJ1-4, the V gene TRBV4-3, with D perhaps matching TRBD1 (5 bases). This CDR3 comprises 17 residues. CDR1 and CDR2 (germline): LGHNA, YSLEER. The V gene lost 0 bases and the J gene lost 9 bases, with 20 bases spanning the gap. The DNA of the CDR3 is TGCGCCAGCAGCCAAGATCTTGGGACTATGGGTCCCAAAAAACTGTTTTTT. It codes for CASSQDLGTMGPKKLFF.

The genes are TRBV6-5 and TRBJ2-3; the D gene is possibly TRBD2 (5 bases). The CDR3 is made up of 15 amino acids. The V gene lost 5 bases and the J gene lost 4 bases, with 16 bases spanning the gap. Germline assignment: CDR1 MNHEY and CDR2 SVGAGI. The CDR3: CASSNLAEGSDTQYF. The CDR3 region has the DNA TGTGCCAGCAGTAATCTAGCAGAAGGGTCAGATACGCAGTATTTT.

This sequence joins TRBV9 and TRBJ2-2, with D tentatively TRBD2 (6 bases). Germline V gene sequence: CDR1 SGDLS, CDR2 YYNGEE. V lost 0 bases and J 6 bases, leaving 9 bases between the germline ends. This CDR3 has 14 residues. The CDR3 region is CASSVGRVPGELFF. The CDR3 region has the DNA TGTGCCAGCAGCGTAGGGAGGGTCCCCGGGGAGCTGTTTTTT.

The chain uses TRBV4-2 and TRBJ2-1; 8 bases fit TRBD2. With 3 bases clipped from V and 0 bases from J, the junction kept 7 bases outside the gene matches. The CDR3 spans 17 residues. Germline CDR1 is LGHNA and CDR2 is YNFKEQ. This CDR3 reads CASSQDTSGSSYNEQFF. The CDR3 nucleotides are TGTGCCAGCAGCCAGGATACTAGCGGCAGCTCCTACAATGAGCAGTTCTTC.

This clone has only one observation. This chain connects TRBV3-1 (or the pseudogene TRBV3-2) to TRBJ2-1; 9 nucleotides line up with TRBD2. V trimming: 4 bases; J trimming: 4 bases; junction bases outside the gene matches: 5. CDR1 and CDR2 (germline): LGHDT, YNNKEL (reference sequence). CDR3 size: 15 residues. CDR3 bases: TGTGCCAGCAGCCTCCTGACTAGCGGTTACAATGAGCAGTTCTTC. It is translated as CASSLLTSGYNEQFF.

This clone came up a few times. The V call is TRBV7-6, the J call TRBJ1-6, with D perhaps TRBD1 (6 bases). Germline V gives CDR1 SGHVS, CDR2 FNYEAQ. The CDR3 has 16 residues. The V gene lost 5 bases and the J gene lost 5 bases, with 16 bases spanning the gap. CDR3 loop: CASSPYQDSNNSPLHF. DNA of the CDR3: TGTGCCAGCAGCCCATACCAGGACAGTAATAATTCACCCCTCCACTTT.

The V and J genes are TRBV2 and TRBJ1-1, with 8 bases fitting TRBD1. V was clipped by 6 bases and J by 4 bases; unmatched bases: 7. Germline CDR1 SNHLY, CDR2 FYNNEI. There are 14 residues in the CDR3. CDR3 bases: TGTGCCAGCAGATTAGGACAGGGTGGCACTGAAGCTTTCTTT. This sequence encodes CASRLGQGGTEAFF.

J is TRBJ2-7 and V is TRBV5-5; 7 nucleotides match TRBD1. The germline gives CDR1 SGHKS, CDR2 YYEKEE (reference sequence). The ends lost 4 bases at V and 0 bases at J; junction bases unmatched: 4. The CDR3 spans 14 residues. The CDR3 DNA sequence: TGTGCCAGCAGCAAGACAGGGCCCTCCTACGAGCAGTACTTC. This sequence encodes CASSKTGPSYEQYF.

The chain links TRBV5-5 to TRBJ1-4; tentatively, D is TRBD1 (5 bases). Germline values: CDR1 SGHKS, CDR2 YYEKEE (reference sequence). This CDR3 is 14 amino acids long. V was cut by 1 base and J by 8 bases, with 12 bases left in between. CDR3 coding DNA: TGTGCCAGCAGCTTGTCCCCAGGGCAAGAAAAACTGTTTTTT. It codes for CASSLSPGQEKLFF.

The chain joins TRBV5-1 to TRBJ1-6; D may be TRBD1 (5 bases). Trimming shortened V by 3 bases and J by 4 bases, and 11 bases separated the two germline ends. The CDR3 consists of 15 residues. Per the germline V gene, CDR1 is SGHRS and CDR2 is YFSETQ. CDR3 region: CASSSRGTYNSPLHF. The CDR3 DNA reads as TGCGCCAGCAGCTCTAGGGGCACATATAATTCACCCCTCCACTTT. The full variable domain, in which reference TRBV5-1 and TRBJ1-6 provide the parts outside the CDR3, is KAGVTQTPRYLIKTRGQQVTLSCSPISGHRSVSWYQQTPGQGLQFLFEYFSETQRNKGNFPGRFSGRQFSNSRSEMNVSTLELGDSALYLCASSSRGTYNSPLHFGNGTRLTVT.

The chain employs TRBV7-2 and TRBJ2-7; 8 bases line up with TRBD2. Trimming at V came to 11 bases and at J to 7 bases, leaving 16 bases not matched to a gene. There are 14 residues in the CDR3. Germline CDR1 is SGHTA and CDR2 is FQGNSA. The CDR3 region is CAGLGREVPGEQYF. The CDR3, as DNA: TGTGCCGGTTTAGGGCGGGAGGTCCCCGGGGAGCAGTACTTC. Drawing the rest from reference TRBV7-2 and TRBJ2-7, the complete variable domain is GAGVSQSPSNKVTEKGKDVELRCDPISGHTALYWYRQSLGQGLEFLIYFQGNSAPDKSGLPSDRFSAERTGGSVSTLTIQRTQQEDSAVYLCAGLGREVPGEQYFGPGTRLTVT.